This T cell receptor (beta chain) derives from a study of blood T cell repertoires in COVID-19. Whole-study context: The study drew acute and convalescent COVID-19 samples from the United States, Italy and Spain. From T cells, B-cell-depleted T cells, or PBMCs came the material, which was cDNA or gDNA.

Germline CDR1 and CDR2: MNHEY and SVGAGI. CDR3 length: 16 residues. The V end lost 4 bases, the J end lost 3 bases, and 17 bases lay between the germline ends. Authors' methods: The authors estimated nucleated cell counts from reference gene primer amplification. Generated by immunoSEQ multiplex PCR, the TCRdb table keeps only in-frame clones and is missing some. V and J calls and clone size are given by that table; D and trimming were obtained from the DNA. The sample holds roughly 30,000 clones; about 90% are singletons and the top ten take less than 4.5%. This clonotype originated in a human donor in a cohort sampled during active COVID-19. The V gene is TRBV6-5, the J gene TRBJ2-3; a possible D gene is TRBD1 (6 bases). Sequencing used peripheral blood. CDR3 bases: TGTGCCAGCAGTTCCCACAGGGTATATTCGACAGATACGCAGTATTTT. This encodes CASSSHRVYSTDTQYF.